The text below deals with one TCR beta chain. This CDR3 is built from 15 residues. The germline V gene encodes CDR1 LNHDA and CDR2 SQIVND (reference sequence). The V and J ends lost 3 bases and 2 bases, in that order; junction bases with no gene match: 3. Original methodology: Amplifying reference gene primers gave estimates of nucleated cell counts. TCRdb keeps only in-frame clones here, not all; method: immunoSEQ multiplex PCR. V and J calls and clone size come straight from that table; D and trimming were deduced from the DNA. The table has some 130,000 clones, 80% to 90% seen once; the top ten hold around 3.4%. This sample is part of a study of blood T cell repertoires in COVID-19. About the research overall: Samples came from the United States, Italy and Spain, spanning acute and convalescent COVID-19. Nucleic acid was either cDNA or gDNA, and it came from T cells, B-cell-depleted T cells, or PBMCs.

V usage is TRBV19 and J usage is TRBJ1-2; 10 bases are shared with TRBD1. The clonotype originates from a woman aged 60-70 years with acute or convalescent COVID-19. Sequencing was done on a sample of peripheral blood. This chain's CDR3 is CASSIGTGANYGYTF. As DNA, the CDR3 is TGTGCCAGTAGTATCGGGACAGGGGCGAACTATGGCTACACCTTC.